These 9 T cell receptor beta chains originate from one sample sequenced in a study of shared clonotypes between healthy human individuals. Method: immunoSEQ multiplex PCR; TCRdb's copy keeps in-frame clones and lacks some. The sample has about 2 million clones; less than 95% are singletons. Positively selected for CCR7, the CD45RO-negative cells used as naive CD8 cells excluded terminally differentiated effector memory CD45RA+ cells. The source material was naive CD8+ T cells sorted from blood. The receptors originated from a man aged 18 to 30 in good health.

This rearrangement joins TRBV7-9 to TRBJ2-1; 13 positions agree with TRBD2. The CDR3 consists of 15 residues. Unmatched junction bases numbered 8, after V lost 5 bases and J lost 10 bases. Germline V gene sequence: CDR1 SEHNR, CDR2 FQNEAQ (reference sequence). The chain's CDR3 is CASSHTSGGAHEQFF. Here the CDR3 DNA reads TGTGCCAGCAGCCACACTAGCGGGGGGGCACACGAGCAGTTCTTC.

The gene calls are TRBV7-9 and TRBJ2-1; possibly TRBD1 or TRBD2 for D (6 bases each). Germline V gene data show CDR1 as SEHNR and CDR2 as FQNEAQ (reference sequence). The CDR3 covers 13 residues. Trimming cost V 5 bases and J 10 bases, with 15 bases left between them. As DNA, the CDR3 is TGTGCCAGCAGCCCCGGAGGGGGGTCGGAGCAGTTCTTC. This encodes CASSPGGGSEQFF.

This chain uses TRBV19 with TRBJ2-7; D possibly corresponds to TRBD2 (5 bases). Per the germline V gene, CDR1 is LNHDA and CDR2 is SQIVND (reference sequence). Deletions cut 6 bases from V and 4 bases from J, with 13 bases between. The CDR3 runs to 13 residues. CDR3 DNA sequence: TGTGCCAGTAGCCTGACACGGGATTACGAGCAGTACTTC. This codes for CASSLTRDYEQYF.

The rearrangement links TRBV2 to TRBJ2-7; 10 nucleotides line up with TRBD1. The CDR3 is 12 amino acids. The trim removed 11 bases at V and 5 bases at J, leaving 6 bases unmatched. Germline loops: CDR1 SNHLY, CDR2 FYNNEI. CDR3 nucleotides: TGTGCCGGAGGGACAGGGGTCAACGAGCAGTACTTC. The encoded protein is CAGGTGVNEQYF.

The rearrangement links TRBV9 to TRBJ2-2; possibly TRBD2 for D (6 bases). The V end lost 2 bases, the J end lost 6 bases, and 20 bases lay between the germline ends. Germline V lookup: CDR1 SGDLS, CDR2 YYNGEE. The CDR3 contains 17 residues. The CDR3 sequence: CASSVTVGGEFAGELFF. In DNA form, the CDR3 reads TGTGCCAGCAGCGTCACAGTGGGGGGAGAATTCGCCGGGGAGCTGTTTTTT.

The chain links TRBV27 to TRBJ1-2; D is perhaps TRBD1 (6 bases). Per germline, CDR1 MNHEY and CDR2 SMNVEV (reference sequence). The CDR3 runs 13 residues. Trimming cost V 5 bases and J 11 bases, with 18 bases left between them. CDR3 nucleotides: TGTGCCAGCAGTCCCACTGGGACATATCCGTACACCTTC. Translation gives CASSPTGTYPYTF.

V usage is TRBV28 and J usage is TRBJ1-5; weak D call: TRBD1 (5 bases). Trimming took 2 bases from V and 2 from J, leaving 13 bases between them. In germline, CDR1 is MDHEN, CDR2 SYDVKM. CDR3 length equals 16 residues. The CDR3 DNA reads TGTGCCAGCAGTTTAGAGGCTAGGGGCGGCAATCAGCCCCAGCATTTT. This translates into CASSLEARGGNQPQHF.

The CDR3 region has the DNA TGTGCCAGCAGTTTGAGCCGGGACAGTCGATATGAAAAACTGTTTTTT. It translates to CASSLSRDSRYEKLFF. The chain joins TRBV27 to TRBJ1-4; 7 bases are shared with TRBD1. The J segment lost 6 bases and the V segment lost 3 bases, leaving 10 bases of the junction unmatched. This CDR3 contains 16 residues. The germline V gene encodes CDR1 MNHEY and CDR2 SMNVEV (reference sequence).

The rearrangement uses TRBV2 and TRBJ2-7; perhaps TRBD1 as D (6 bases). The CDR3 consists of 14 residues. Deletions cut 2 bases from V and 4 bases from J, with 12 bases between. Germline-derived CDR1 and CDR2 are SNHLY and FYNNEI. The CDR3 loop reads CASSETGLGYEQYF. DNA of the CDR3: TGTGCCAGCAGTGAAACAGGGTTAGGGTACGAGCAGTACTTC.